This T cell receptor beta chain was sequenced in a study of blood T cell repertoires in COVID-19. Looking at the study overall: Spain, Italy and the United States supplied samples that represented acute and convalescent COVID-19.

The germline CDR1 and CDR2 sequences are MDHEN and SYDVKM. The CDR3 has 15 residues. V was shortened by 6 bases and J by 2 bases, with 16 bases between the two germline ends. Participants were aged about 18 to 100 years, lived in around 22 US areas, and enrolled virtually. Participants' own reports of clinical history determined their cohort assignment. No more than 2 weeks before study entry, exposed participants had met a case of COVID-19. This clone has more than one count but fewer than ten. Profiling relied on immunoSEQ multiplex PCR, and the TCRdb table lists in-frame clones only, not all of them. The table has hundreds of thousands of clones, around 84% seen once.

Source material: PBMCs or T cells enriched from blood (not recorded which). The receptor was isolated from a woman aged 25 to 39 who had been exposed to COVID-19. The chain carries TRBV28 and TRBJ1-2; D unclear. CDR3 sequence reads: CASRFPVRANYGYTF. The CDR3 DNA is TGTGCCAGCAGATTTCCTGTGAGGGCGAACTATGGCTACACCTTC.